This passage covers 2 T cell receptor beta chains from one sample sequenced in a study of cytotoxic CD8 clonotypes in ibrutinib-treated CLL (dated by TCRdb to about 2021). Library construction relied on the immunoSEQ multiplex PCR assay. TCRdb carries this immuneACCESS record with in-frame sequences only. Its versions omit some clonotypes, under half of them owing to an unresolved V gene in the studies checked, with the rest unexplained. The sample has tens of thousands of clones on record, 70% to 90% of them singletons. The ten largest make up more than 30% of the sample. This sample's time point label indicates: less than 30 months on ibrutinib. Sample: PBMCs, taken after 24 months of ibrutinib treatment. The source of these receptors is a human donor with chronic lymphocytic leukemia.

Worth noting for this clone: The sample has other DNA sequences that encode this CDR3 too. This chain connects TRBV5-1 to TRBJ1-1, with TRBD1 matching 8 bases. The germline CDR1 and CDR2 sequences are SGHRS and YFSETQ. V shed 4 bases and J 0 bases; nucleotides not matched to a gene: 8. This CDR3 comprises 16 residues. The CDR3 nucleotides are TGCGCCAGCAGCCAAGGGGACAGGACCATGAACACTGAAGCTTTCTTT. It is translated as CASSQGDRTMNTEAFF. Full variable domain (rest looked up from reference TRBV5-1 and TRBJ1-1): KAGVTQTPRYLIKTRGQQVTLSCSPISGHRSVSWYQQTPGQGLQFLFEYFSETQRNKGNFPGRFSGRQFSNSRSEMNVSTLELGDSALYLCASSQGDRTMNTEAFFGQGTRLTVV.

The chain links TRBV19 to TRBJ2-1, with TRBD2 identical over 10 bases. Per germline, CDR1 LNHDA and CDR2 SQIVND (reference sequence). Trimming cost V 5 bases and J 10 bases; bases outside gene matches: 14. The CDR3 totals 16 residues. CDR3 in amino acids: CASSPRGSGRTGEQFF. The DNA of the CDR3 is TGTGCCAGTAGTCCCAGGGGTAGCGGGAGGACGGGCGAGCAGTTCTTC.